The 18 T cell receptor beta chains below come from one sample, sequenced in a study of shared clonotypes between healthy human individuals. Generated by immunoSEQ multiplex PCR, the TCRdb table keeps only in-frame clones and is missing some. The sample shows approximately 100,000 clones, around 64% of them seen only once. The specimen was memory CD8+ T cells sorted from blood. Subset specified: CD45RO+ cells pooled with CCR7-negative TemRA cells. Every receptor here comes from a woman aged 30 to 39 in good health.

The chain couples TRBV10-2 to TRBJ1-1, with D hard to call. This CDR3 has 14 residues. V gave up 2 bases and J gave up 1 base, with 8 bases separating them. From germline, CDR1 is WSHSY and CDR2 SAAADI. DNA for the CDR3: TGCGCCAGCAGTGAGCTTGCGGAGAACACTGAAGCTTTCTTT. Amino acids: CASSELAENTEAFF.

This chain connects TRBV25-1 to TRBJ1-5; 7 bases line up with TRBD1. Germline lookup yields CDR1 MGHDK and CDR2 SYGVNS. The V and J ends lost 5 bases and 3 bases, in that order; junction bases with no gene match: 16. The CDR3 has 18 residues. CDR3 coding DNA: TGTGCCAGCAGTCCCTCCGGACAGGAGAAGATGGCCAATCAGCCCCAGCATTTT. Translation gives CASSPSGQEKMANQPQHF.

The chain uses TRBV7-8 and TRBJ2-1; D possibly corresponds to TRBD1 (6 bases). Trimming pared 4 bases from V and 2 bases from J, leaving 15 bases between. Germline-derived CDR1 and CDR2 are SGHVS and FQNEAQ. The CDR3 spans 16 residues. DNA of the CDR3: TGTGCCAGCAGCTCCACAGGGACATTAGCCTACAATGAGCAGTTCTTC. Translation: CASSSTGTLAYNEQFF.

The rearrangement links TRBV28 to TRBJ2-1; TRBD2 might be the D (5 bases). This CDR3 is built from 14 residues. Trimming removed 4 bases from V and 6 bases from J, with 13 bases in between. Germline loops: CDR1 MDHEN, CDR2 SYDVKM. CDR3 protein: CASSSPGSVNEQFF. The CDR3 bases are TGTGCCAGCAGTTCCCCGGGTAGCGTCAATGAGCAGTTCTTC. The variable domain in full, with the rest retrieved from reference TRBV28 and TRBJ2-1, is DVKVTQSSRYLVKRTGEKVFLECVQDMDHENMFWYRQDPGLGLRLIYFSYDVKMKEKGDIPEGYSVSREKKERFSLILESASTNQTSMYLCASSSPGSVNEQFFGPGTRLTVL.

This chain joins TRBV19 and TRBJ1-1; maybe TRBD1 (5 bases). The V and J ends lost 7 bases and 4 bases respectively, with 16 bases between them. This CDR3 has 14 residues. The germline V gene has CDR1 LNHDA and CDR2 SQIVND (reference sequence). CDR3 sequence (DNA): TGTGCCAGTATGCCAGGGTCGAGGAGCACTGAAGCTTTCTTT. This translates into CASMPGSRSTEAFF.

The rearrangement links TRBV27 to TRBJ2-7; weak D call: TRBD1 (7 bases). The CDR3 is 12 amino acids. Trimming pared 8 bases from V and 6 bases from J, leaving 14 bases between. Germline V gives CDR1 MNHEY, CDR2 SMNVEV (reference sequence). CDR3 nucleotides: TGTGCCAGCGGAGGAGGGGGCTTCGAGCAGTACTTC. Translation: CASGGGGFEQYF.

J is TRBJ2-1 and V is TRBV25-1; TRBD2 matches 10 bases. The CDR3 covers 17 residues. Germline V lookup: CDR1 MGHDK, CDR2 SYGVNS. The J segment lost 4 bases and the V segment lost 4 bases, leaving 10 bases of the junction unmatched. As DNA, the CDR3 is TGTGCCAGCAGTGTTACTAATCTAGCGGGAGTTTACAATGAGCAGTTCTTC. This codes for CASSVTNLAGVYNEQFF.

The V and J genes are TRBV2 and TRBJ2-3; D possibly corresponds to TRBD2 (6 bases). The CDR3 spans 15 residues. The germline gives CDR1 SNHLY, CDR2 FYNNEI. Trimming pared 3 bases from V and 2 bases from J, leaving 12 bases between. The CDR3 is CASSDLEGTTDTQYF. The CDR3 DNA sequence: TGTGCCAGCAGTGATTTGGAGGGGACCACAGATACGCAGTATTTT. The variable domain in full, with the rest retrieved from reference TRBV2 and TRBJ2-3, is EPEVTQTPSHQVTQMGQEVILRCVPISNHLYFYWYRQILGQKVEFLVSFYNNEISEKSEIFDDQFSVERPDGSNFTLKIRSTKLEDSAMYFCASSDLEGTTDTQYFGPGTRLTVL.

This clone was picked up a small number of times. The rearrangement uses TRBV5-1 and TRBJ2-7, with 7 bases aligning to TRBD2. The germline V gene has CDR1 SGHRS and CDR2 YFSETQ. The CDR3 loop spans 15 amino acids. V lost 4 bases and J lost 11; bases outside the gene matches: 18. The chain's CDR3 is CASSPMGTTAGSEYF. CDR3 sequence (DNA): TGCGCCAGCAGCCCCATGGGGACTACCGCGGGGTCAGAGTACTTC.

This sequence joins TRBV5-1 and TRBJ2-1; 7 bases agree with TRBD2. This CDR3 has 17 amino acids. Germline V gives CDR1 SGHRS, CDR2 YFSETQ. V dropped 0 bases and J dropped 3; count of bases not matched to a gene: 9. This CDR3 is CASSLVLGGRGYNEQFF. The CDR3 region has the DNA TGCGCCAGCAGCTTGGTATTAGGCGGGAGAGGCTACAATGAGCAGTTCTTC.

This clone occurred a few times. This rearrangement joins TRBV4-2 to TRBJ2-1; weak D call: TRBD2 (6 bases). The CDR3 is 15 residues long. Germline CDR1 is LGHNA and CDR2 is YNFKEQ. The V and J ends lost 0 bases and 0 bases respectively, with 6 bases between them. The chain's CDR3 is CASSQELASYNEQFF. CDR3 DNA: TGTGCCAGCAGCCAAGAACTAGCCTCCTACAATGAGCAGTTCTTC.

This clone was counted ten times or more. The chain uses TRBV20-1 and TRBJ2-1; D might be TRBD2 (5 bases). The V end was cut by 3 bases, the J end by 10 bases, with 10 bases between. Germline values: CDR1 DFQATT, CDR2 SNEGSKA (reference sequence). The CDR3 is made up of 11 amino acids. The CDR3 here is CSAREDREQFF. The CDR3 nucleotides read TGCAGTGCTAGGGAGGATAGGGAGCAGTTCTTC.

This sequence joins TRBV7-9 and TRBJ2-7, with D uncertain. Trimming left V 3 bases short and J 3 bases short, with 3 bases between. CDR1 SEHNR and CDR2 FQNEAQ come from the germline V gene (reference sequence). The CDR3 has 11 residues. As DNA, the CDR3 is TGTGCCAGCAGCTTGAACTACGAGCAGTACTTC. It codes for CASSLNYEQYF. Full variable domain (remainder filled in from reference TRBV7-9 and TRBJ2-7): DTGVSQNPRHKITKRGQNVTFRCDPISEHNRLYWYRQTLGQGPEFLTYFQNEAQLEKSRLLSDRFSAERPKGSFSTLEIQRTEQGDSAMYLCASSLNYEQYFGPGTRLTVT.

This clone has just one count. A junction boundary mismatches the germline segment, possibly from a read error. V usage is TRBV28 and J usage is TRBJ2-1, with 12 positions matching TRBD2. Looked up from germline, CDR1 is MDHEN and CDR2 is SYDVKM. This CDR3 is built from 15 residues. DNA for the CDR3: TGTGCCAGCAGCATGACTAGCGGGAGCTACAATGAGCGGTTCTTC. It specifies CASSMTSGSYNERFF. Filled out from reference TRBV28 and TRBJ2-1, the complete variable domain reads DVKVTQSSRYLVKRTGEKVFLECVQDMDHENMFWYRQDPGLGLRLIYFSYDVKMKEKGDIPEGYSVSREKKERFSLILESASTNQTSMYLCASSMTSGSYNERFFGPGTRLTVL.

The chain carries TRBV11-2 and TRBJ2-7; 7 bases fit TRBD1. Germline V lookup: CDR1 SGHAT, CDR2 FQNNGV. V lost 2 bases and J lost 1; bases outside the gene matches: 8. The CDR3 extends over 16 amino acids. The CDR3 sequence is CASSLTPTGDSYEQYF. DNA for the CDR3: TGTGCCAGCAGCTTAACCCCCACAGGGGATTCCTACGAGCAGTACTTC.

V gene TRBV5-4 combines with J gene TRBJ2-3; 12 bases are a match to TRBD2. The trim removed 1 base at V and 4 bases at J, leaving 7 bases unmatched. CDR1 and CDR2 (germline): SGHNT, YYREEE (reference sequence). This CDR3 is 17 amino acids long. The CDR3 spells CASSLTSGRPGADTQYF. CDR3 nucleotide sequence: TGTGCCAGCAGCTTGACTAGCGGGAGGCCGGGTGCAGATACGCAGTATTTT.

The rearrangement links TRBV4-1 to TRBJ2-6; D not certain. This CDR3 has 16 residues. Germline CDR1 is MGHRA and CDR2 is YSYEKL. V lost 1 base and J lost 0, with 7 bases in between. The CDR3 spells CASSQVLGSGANVLTF. The CDR3 DNA follows: TGCGCCAGCAGCCAAGTTTTGGGCTCTGGGGCCAACGTCCTGACTTTC.

This chain connects TRBV5-4 to TRBJ2-5; D remains unclear. The CDR3 has 14 amino acids. Trimming removed 0 bases at V and 1 base at J, with 7 bases between. Looked up from germline, CDR1 is SGHNT and CDR2 is YYREEE (reference sequence). The CDR3 loop is CASSLGHFQETQYF. The CDR3 DNA is TGTGCCAGCAGCTTGGGTCACTTCCAAGAGACCCAGTACTTC.